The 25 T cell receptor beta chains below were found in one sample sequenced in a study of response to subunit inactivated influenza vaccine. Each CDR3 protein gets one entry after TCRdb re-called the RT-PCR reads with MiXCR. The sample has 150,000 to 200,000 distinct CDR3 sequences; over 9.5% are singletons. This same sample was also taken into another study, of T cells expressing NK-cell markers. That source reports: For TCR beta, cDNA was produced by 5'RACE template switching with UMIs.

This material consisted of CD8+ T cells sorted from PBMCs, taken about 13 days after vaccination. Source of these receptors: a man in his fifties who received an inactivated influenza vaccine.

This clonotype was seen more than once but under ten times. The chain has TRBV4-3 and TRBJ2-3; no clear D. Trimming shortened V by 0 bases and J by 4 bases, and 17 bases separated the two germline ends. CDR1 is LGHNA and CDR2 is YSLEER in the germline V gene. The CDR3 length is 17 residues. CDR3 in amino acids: CASSQDKTPGPADTQYF. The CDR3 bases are TGCGCCAGCAGCCAAGATAAGACTCCCGGTCCGGCAGATACGCAGTATTTT.

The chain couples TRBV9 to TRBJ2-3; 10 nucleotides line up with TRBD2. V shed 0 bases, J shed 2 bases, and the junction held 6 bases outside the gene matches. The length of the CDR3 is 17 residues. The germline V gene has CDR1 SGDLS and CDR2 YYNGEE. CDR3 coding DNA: TGTGCCAGCAGCGTAGTGGCTAGCGGGGGCCCCACAGATACGCAGTATTTT. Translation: CASSVVASGGPTDTQYF.

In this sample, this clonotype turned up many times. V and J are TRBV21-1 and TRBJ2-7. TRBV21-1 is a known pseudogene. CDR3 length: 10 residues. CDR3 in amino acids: CASSIYEQYF. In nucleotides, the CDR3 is TGTGCCAGCAGTATTTACGAGCAGTACTTC.

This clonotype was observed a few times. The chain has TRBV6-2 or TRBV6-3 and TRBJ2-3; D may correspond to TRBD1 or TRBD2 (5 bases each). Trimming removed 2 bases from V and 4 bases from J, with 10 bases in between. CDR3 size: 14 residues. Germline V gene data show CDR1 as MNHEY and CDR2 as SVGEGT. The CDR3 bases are TGTGCCAGCAGTTACGGGCAGGGACCAGATACGCAGTATTTT. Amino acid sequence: CASSYGQGPDTQYF.

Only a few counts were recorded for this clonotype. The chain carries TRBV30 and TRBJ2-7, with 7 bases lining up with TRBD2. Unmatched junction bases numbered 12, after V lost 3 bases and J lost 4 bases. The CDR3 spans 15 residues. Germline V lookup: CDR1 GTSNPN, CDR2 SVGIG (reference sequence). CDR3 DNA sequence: TGTGCCTGGAGCTGGGGGGGGACGGGGGTTTACGAGCAGTACTTC. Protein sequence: CAWSWGGTGVYEQYF.

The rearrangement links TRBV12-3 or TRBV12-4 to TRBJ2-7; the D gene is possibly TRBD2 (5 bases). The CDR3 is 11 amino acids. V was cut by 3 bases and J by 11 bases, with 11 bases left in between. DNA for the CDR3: TGTGCCAGCAGTTTTTCGGGAAATAAGTACTTC. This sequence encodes CASSFSGNKYF.

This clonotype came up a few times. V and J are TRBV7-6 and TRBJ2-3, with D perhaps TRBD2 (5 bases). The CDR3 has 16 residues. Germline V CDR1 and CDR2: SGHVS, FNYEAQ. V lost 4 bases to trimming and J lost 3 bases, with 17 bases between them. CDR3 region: CASSSIGRPGTDTQYF. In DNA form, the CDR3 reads TGTGCCAGCAGCTCCATTGGGAGACCGGGAACAGATACGCAGTATTTT.

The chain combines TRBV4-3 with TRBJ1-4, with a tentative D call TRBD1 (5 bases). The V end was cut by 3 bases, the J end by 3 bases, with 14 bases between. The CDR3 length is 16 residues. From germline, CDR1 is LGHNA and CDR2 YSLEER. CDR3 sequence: CASSHLHGGSNEKLFF. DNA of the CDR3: TGCGCCAGCAGCCACCTGCACGGGGGTTCTAATGAAAAACTGTTTTTT.

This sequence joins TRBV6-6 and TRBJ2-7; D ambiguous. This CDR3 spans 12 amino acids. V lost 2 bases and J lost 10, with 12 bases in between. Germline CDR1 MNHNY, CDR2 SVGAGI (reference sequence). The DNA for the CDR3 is TGTGCCAGCAGTTACCAGATCAGTGACCAGTACTTC. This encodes CASSYQISDQYF.

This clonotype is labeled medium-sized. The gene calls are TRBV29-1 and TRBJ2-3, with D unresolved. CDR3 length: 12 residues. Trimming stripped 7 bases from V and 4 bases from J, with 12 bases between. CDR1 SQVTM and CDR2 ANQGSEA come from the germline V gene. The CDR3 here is CSGLVDSDTQYF. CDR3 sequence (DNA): TGCAGCGGTCTAGTTGATTCAGATACGCAGTATTTT.

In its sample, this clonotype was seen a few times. The DNA of the CDR3 is TGTGCCTGGAGTGCCGGGACAGGGTCCTACGAGCAGTACTTC. Its translation: CAWSAGTGSYEQYF. The rearrangement uses TRBV30 and TRBJ2-7, with 9 bases fitting TRBD1. The CDR3 runs 14 residues. The germline gives CDR1 GTSNPN, CDR2 SVGIG (reference sequence). Losses at the gene ends were 1 base for V and 1 base for J; bases not matched to a gene: 2.

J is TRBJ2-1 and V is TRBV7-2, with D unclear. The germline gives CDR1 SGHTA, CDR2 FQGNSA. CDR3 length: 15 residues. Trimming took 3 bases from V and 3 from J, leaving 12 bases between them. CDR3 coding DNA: TGTGCCAGCAGCTTCATAGACGGCAACTACAATGAGCAGTTCTTC. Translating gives CASSFIDGNYNEQFF.

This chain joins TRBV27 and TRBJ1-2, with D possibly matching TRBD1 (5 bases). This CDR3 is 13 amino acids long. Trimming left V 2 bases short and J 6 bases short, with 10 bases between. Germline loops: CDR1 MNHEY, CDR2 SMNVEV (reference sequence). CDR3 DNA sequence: TGTGCCAGCAGTTTAGGGGCAGATCATGGCTACACCTTC. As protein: CASSLGADHGYTF.

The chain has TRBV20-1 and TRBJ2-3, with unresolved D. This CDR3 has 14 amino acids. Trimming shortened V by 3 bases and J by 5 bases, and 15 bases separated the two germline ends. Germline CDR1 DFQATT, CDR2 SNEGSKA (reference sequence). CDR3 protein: CSARSGSRGDTQYF. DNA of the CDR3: TGCAGTGCTAGGTCAGGCTCCCGAGGAGATACGCAGTATTTT.

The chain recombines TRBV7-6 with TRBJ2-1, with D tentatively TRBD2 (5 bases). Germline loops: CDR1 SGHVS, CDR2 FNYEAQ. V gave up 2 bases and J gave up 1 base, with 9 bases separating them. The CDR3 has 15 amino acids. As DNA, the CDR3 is TGTGCCAGCAGCTTATACCTAGCTTCCTACAATGAGCAGTTCTTC. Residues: CASSLYLASYNEQFF.

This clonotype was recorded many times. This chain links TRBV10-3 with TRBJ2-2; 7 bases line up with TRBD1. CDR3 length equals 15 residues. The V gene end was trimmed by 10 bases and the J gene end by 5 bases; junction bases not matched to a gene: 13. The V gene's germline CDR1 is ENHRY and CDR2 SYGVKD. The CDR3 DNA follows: TGTGCCACCGTACAAACCACAGGGGAAACCGGGGAGCTGTTTTTT. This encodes CATVQTTGETGELFF.

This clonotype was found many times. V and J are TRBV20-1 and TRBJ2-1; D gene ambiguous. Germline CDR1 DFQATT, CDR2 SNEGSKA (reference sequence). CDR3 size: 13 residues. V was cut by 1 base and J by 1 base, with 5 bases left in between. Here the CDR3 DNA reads TGCAGTGCTAGAGGCAGGTCCTACAATGAGCAGTTCTTC. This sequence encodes CSARGRSYNEQFF.

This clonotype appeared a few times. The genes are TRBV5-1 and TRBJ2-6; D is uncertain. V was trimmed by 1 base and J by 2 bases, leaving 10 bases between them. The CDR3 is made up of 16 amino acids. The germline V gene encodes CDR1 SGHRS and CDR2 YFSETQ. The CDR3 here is CASSLFRVPGANVLTF. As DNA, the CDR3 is TGCGCCAGCAGCTTGTTCCGTGTTCCTGGGGCCAACGTCCTGACTTTC. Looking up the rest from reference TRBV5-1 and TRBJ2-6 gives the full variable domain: KAGVTQTPRYLIKTRGQQVTLSCSPISGHRSVSWYQQTPGQGLQFLFEYFSETQRNKGNFPGRFSGRQFSNSRSEMNVSTLELGDSALYLCASSLFRVPGANVLTFGAGSRLTVL.

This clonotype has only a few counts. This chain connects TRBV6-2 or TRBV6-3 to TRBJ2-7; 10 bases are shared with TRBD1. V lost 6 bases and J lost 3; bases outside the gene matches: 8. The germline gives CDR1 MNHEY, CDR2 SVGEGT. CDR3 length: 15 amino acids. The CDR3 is CASSPGGQGFYEQYF. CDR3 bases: TGTGCCAGCAGCCCCGGGGGACAGGGGTTCTACGAGCAGTACTTC.

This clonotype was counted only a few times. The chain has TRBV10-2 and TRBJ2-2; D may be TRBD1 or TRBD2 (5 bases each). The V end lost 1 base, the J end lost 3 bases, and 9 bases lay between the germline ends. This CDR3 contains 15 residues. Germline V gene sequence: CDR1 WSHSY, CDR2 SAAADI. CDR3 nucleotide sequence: TGCGCCAGCAGTGAGTGGGGGATAGACACCGGGGAGCTGTTTTTT. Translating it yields CASSEWGIDTGELFF.

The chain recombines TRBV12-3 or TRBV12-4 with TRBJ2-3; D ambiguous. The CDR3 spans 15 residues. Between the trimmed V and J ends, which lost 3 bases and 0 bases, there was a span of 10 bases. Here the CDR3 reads CASSFSSESTDTQYF. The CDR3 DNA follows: TGTGCCAGCAGTTTTTCGAGCGAGAGCACAGATACGCAGTATTTT.

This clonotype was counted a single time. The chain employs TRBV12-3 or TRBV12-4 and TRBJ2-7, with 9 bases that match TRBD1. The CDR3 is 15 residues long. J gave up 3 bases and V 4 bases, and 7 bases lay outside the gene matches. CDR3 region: CASSYGMGQGYEQYF. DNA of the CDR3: TGTGCCAGCAGTTACGGGATGGGACAGGGCTACGAGCAGTACTTC.

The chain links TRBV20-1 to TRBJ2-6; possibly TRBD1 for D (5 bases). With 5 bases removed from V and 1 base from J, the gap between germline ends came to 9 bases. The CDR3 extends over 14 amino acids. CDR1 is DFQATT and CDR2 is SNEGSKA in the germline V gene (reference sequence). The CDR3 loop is CSALSGSGANVLTF. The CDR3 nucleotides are TGCAGTGCTCTCTCAGGGTCTGGGGCCAACGTCCTGACTTTC.

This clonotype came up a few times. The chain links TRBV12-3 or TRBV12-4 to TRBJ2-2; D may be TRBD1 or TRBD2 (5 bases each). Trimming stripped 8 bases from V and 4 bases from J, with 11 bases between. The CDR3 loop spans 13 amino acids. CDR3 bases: TGTGCCAGCTTCAGGGACGGCACCGGGGAGCTGTTTTTT. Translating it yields CASFRDGTGELFF.

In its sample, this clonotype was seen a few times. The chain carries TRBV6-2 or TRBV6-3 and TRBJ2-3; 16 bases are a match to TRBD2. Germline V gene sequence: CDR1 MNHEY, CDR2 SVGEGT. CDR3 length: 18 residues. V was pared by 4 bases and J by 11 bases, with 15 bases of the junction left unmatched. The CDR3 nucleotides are TGTGCCAGCAGTTCCACCGGGACTAGCGGGGGGGCAATCCTAGAGCAGTATTTT. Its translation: CASSSTGTSGGAILEQYF.